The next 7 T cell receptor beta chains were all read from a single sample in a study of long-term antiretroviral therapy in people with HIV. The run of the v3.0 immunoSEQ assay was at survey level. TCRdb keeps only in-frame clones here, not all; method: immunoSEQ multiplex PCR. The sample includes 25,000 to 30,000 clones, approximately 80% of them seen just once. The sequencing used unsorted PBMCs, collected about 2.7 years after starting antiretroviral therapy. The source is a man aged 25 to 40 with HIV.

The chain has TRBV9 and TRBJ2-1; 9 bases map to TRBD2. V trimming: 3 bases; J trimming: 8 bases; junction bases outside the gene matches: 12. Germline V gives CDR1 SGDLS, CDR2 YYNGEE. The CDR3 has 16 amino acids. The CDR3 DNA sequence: TGTGCCAGCAGCGACTCCTTTGCGGGAGGGCCCTATGAGCAGTTCTTC. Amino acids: CASSDSFAGGPYEQFF.

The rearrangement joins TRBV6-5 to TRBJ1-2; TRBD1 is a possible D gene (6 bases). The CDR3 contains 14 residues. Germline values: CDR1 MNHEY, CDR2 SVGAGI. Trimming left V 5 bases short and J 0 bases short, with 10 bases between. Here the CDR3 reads CASSTGFSNYGYTF. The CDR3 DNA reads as TGTGCCAGCAGTACAGGGTTTTCTAACTATGGCTACACCTTC.

The CDR3 DNA is TGTGCCATCAGTGAGTCTGTCACAAATAGAGGGACAGGGCATGTTAATGGGGAGCTGTTTTTT. It translates to CAISESVTNRGTGHVNGELFF. The rearrangement uses TRBV10-3 and TRBJ2-2; TRBD1 matches 9 bases. With V trimmed by 0 bases and J by 8 bases, 22 bases remained unmatched. This CDR3 spans 21 amino acids. Germline CDR1 ENHRY, CDR2 SYGVKD.

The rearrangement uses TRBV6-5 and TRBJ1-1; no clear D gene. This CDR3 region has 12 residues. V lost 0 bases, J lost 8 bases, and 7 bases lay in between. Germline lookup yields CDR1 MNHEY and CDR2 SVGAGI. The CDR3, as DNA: TGTGCCAGCAGTTACTCGGGCTTAGAAGCTTTCTTT. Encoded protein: CASSYSGLEAFF.

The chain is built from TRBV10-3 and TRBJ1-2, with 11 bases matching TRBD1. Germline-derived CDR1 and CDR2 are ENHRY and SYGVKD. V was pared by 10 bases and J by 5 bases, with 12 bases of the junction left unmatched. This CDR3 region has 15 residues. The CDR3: CATRRTGGEGYGYTF. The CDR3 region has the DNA TGTGCCACAAGGCGGACAGGGGGCGAAGGGTATGGCTACACCTTC.

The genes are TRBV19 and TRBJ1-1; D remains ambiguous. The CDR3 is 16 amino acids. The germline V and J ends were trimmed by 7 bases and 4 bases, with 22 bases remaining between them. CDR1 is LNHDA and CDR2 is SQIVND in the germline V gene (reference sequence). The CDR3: CASNSRATELVTEAFF. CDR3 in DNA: TGTGCCAGTAACTCTCGGGCCACAGAGTTGGTCACTGAAGCTTTCTTT.

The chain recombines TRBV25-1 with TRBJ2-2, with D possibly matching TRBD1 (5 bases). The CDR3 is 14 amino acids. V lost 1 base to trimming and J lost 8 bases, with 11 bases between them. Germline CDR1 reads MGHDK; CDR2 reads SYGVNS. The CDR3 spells CASSEFRGGGELFF. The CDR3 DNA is TGTGCCAGCAGTGAATTTAGGGGTGGGGGGGAGCTGTTTTTT. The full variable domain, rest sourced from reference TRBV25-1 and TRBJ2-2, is EADIYQTPRYLVIGTGKKITLECSQTMGHDKMYWYQQDPGMELHLIHYSYGVNSTEKGDLSSESTVSRIRTEHFPLTLESARPSHTSQYLCASSEFRGGGELFFGEGSRLTVL.